This TCR beta chain emerged from a study of ipilimumab plus nivolumab after autologous stem cell transplantation. Study background: Typical patient got 5 ipilimumab doses and about eight nivolumab doses (median). Points from the study as a whole: Authors suggest TCR repertoire, Treg phenotype and gut microbiota support further study.

Checkpoint therapy with ipilimumab 1 mg/kg began 14 to 28 days after transplant. The CDR3 consists of 12 residues. Trimming removed 5 bases from V and 8 bases from J, with 13 bases in between. Germline CDR1 is SGDLS and CDR2 is YYNGEE. Notes on this clone: The target antigen is unknown.

Repertoires were generated with immunoSEQ multiplex PCR, while TCRdb's copy carries only in-frame clones and drops some. The sample includes tens of thousands of clones, 70% to 90% seen only once; the top ten take about 0.88%. The input for sequencing was PBMCs, taken in a trial of ipilimumab plus nivolumab as post-transplant consolidation. This receptor was identified in a male donor with multiple myeloma. The chain recombines TRBV9 with TRBJ1-1, with D possibly matching TRBD1 (5 bases). CDR3 in DNA: TGTGCCAGCAGGAACCGGGACGCAGAAGCTTTCTTT. Translation gives CASRNRDAEAFF.